The text below deals with one T cell receptor (beta chain). Its antigen remains unidentified. This sample stems from a study of CD8+ T cells in alopecia areata. Study-level findings and limits: Many expanded lesional clones stayed in scalp and blood while on tofacitinib. The study also sequences resident alphabeta T cells of normal skin in scalp samples.

cDNA prepared by RNA extraction and subsequent reverse transcription served as the template for sequencing. Clones were sequenced by immunoSEQ multiplex PCR, and TCRdb holds only the in-frame ones, with some missing. The repertoire holds about 92,000 clones, with about 40% as singletons. Treatment here: oral pan-JAK inhibitor, 5-10 mg twice daily. Using a FACSAria, the CD4+ and CD8+ T cells were sorted from the PBMCs. Sequencing was performed on CD8+ T cells sorted from blood, taken at week 24, from a patient treated with tofacitinib. This receptor was obtained from a human donor with alopecia areata.

CDR3 region: CASRTGYEQYF. CDR3 DNA sequence: TGTGCCAGCAGGACTGGCTACGAGCAGTACTTC. The chain links TRBV28 to TRBJ2-7, with unresolved D. V was clipped by 6 bases and J by 3 bases, with 6 bases between them. CDR1 is MDHEN, CDR2 SYDVKM, per germline. The CDR3 contains 11 residues.